This TCR beta chain was identified during a study of T cells after yellow fever vaccination. Whole-study findings and limits: Clonotype sharing between CD4 and CD8 compartments was small.

MiXCR, run by TCRdb on the 5' RACE reads, gives a single entry per CDR3 protein. The sample consists of about 400,000 distinct CDR3 sequences, around 6.4% of them appearing once. V was pared by 5 bases and J by 6 bases, with 8 bases between. From germline, CDR1 is MNHEY and CDR2 SVGAGI. This CDR3 is built from 11 residues. A few counts support this clonotype. Its antigen is not known. The sequence came from a man aged 30-40 years who received the YFV17D yellow fever vaccine. This rearrangement joins TRBV6-5 to TRBJ2-7; D is undetermined. Sequences were derived from PBMCs, sampled 5 days after the yellow fever booster vaccination. CDR3: CASSIAGEQYF. The CDR3 DNA reads as TGTGCCAGCAGTATAGCAGGCGAGCAGTACTTC.